This TCR beta chain was captured by sequencing in a study of blood T cell repertoires in COVID-19. The method was immunoSEQ multiplex PCR; TCRdb's version includes in-frame clones alone and lacks a portion of them. The sample lists roughly 240,000 clones, roughly 88% occurring once. This clone was seen a single time. The V gene's germline CDR1 is SGHVS and CDR2 FQNEAQ. The CDR3 extends over 15 amino acids. The junction had 7 bases not matched to a gene; V was cut back by 2 bases and J by 4 bases. Sequenced: PBMCs or T cells enriched from blood (not recorded which). The sequence was collected from a woman between 50 and 59 years old who had recovered from COVID-19. The chain has TRBV7-8 and TRBJ1-1, with 7 bases lining up with TRBD1. CDR3 sequence: CASSLLRGLGTEAFF. The CDR3 DNA reads as TGTGCCAGCAGCTTATTAAGGGGGCTAGGCACTGAAGCTTTCTTT.